Below are 26 T cell receptor beta chains sequenced from a single sample in a study of T cells after yellow fever vaccination. In TCRdb, the 5' RACE reads were re-called with MiXCR into one record per CDR3 protein. This table holds 250,000 or so distinct CDR3 sequences, less than 7.5% found once. Sequencing used CD4+ T cells sorted from PBMCs, obtained on the day of the yellow fever booster vaccination. Receptors originate from a man younger than 40 who received the YFV17D yellow fever vaccine.

This clonotype appeared many times. CDR3 residues: CASKVVAGPGEQFF. For the CDR3, the DNA is TGCGCCAGCAAGGTCGTAGCGGGGCCGGGTGAGCAGTTCTTC. The chain couples TRBV5-1 to TRBJ2-1; TRBD2 agrees at 8 bases. The germline CDR1 and CDR2 sequences are SGHRS and YFSETQ. The CDR3 covers 14 residues. The trim removed 6 bases at V and 9 bases at J, leaving 11 bases unmatched.

This clonotype was detected a few times. V is TRBV5-1 and J is TRBJ2-1; D is undetermined. CDR1 SGHRS and CDR2 YFSETQ come from the germline V gene. Trimming cost V 0 bases and J 2 bases, with 9 bases left between them. This CDR3 is 15 amino acids long. The CDR3 DNA reads as TGCGCCAGCAGCTTGGCCTTGGCAGCCTACAATGAGCAGTTCTTC. Encoded protein: CASSLALAAYNEQFF.

This chain links TRBV25-1 with TRBJ2-1, with 8 nucleotides matching TRBD2. Germline V gene lookup returns CDR1 MGHDK and CDR2 SYGVNS. The V gene end was trimmed by 1 base and the J gene end by 8 bases; junction bases not matched to a gene: 10. The CDR3 covers 16 residues. DNA for the CDR3: TGTGCCAGCAGTGAATTCTACGGGAGGGCCAGGGATGAGCAGTTCTTC. Residues: CASSEFYGRARDEQFF.

This clonotype has just a few counts. The chain uses TRBV9 and TRBJ2-5; TRBD1 or TRBD2 may be the D gene (5 bases each). Germline assignment: CDR1 SGDLS and CDR2 YYNGEE. V gave up 0 bases and J gave up 9 bases, with 12 bases separating them. This CDR3 has 13 residues. The CDR3 spells CASSVDAGRAQYF. The CDR3 DNA reads as TGTGCCAGCAGCGTAGACGCGGGCAGGGCCCAGTACTTC.

This clonotype has a handful of counts. V gene TRBV7-2 combines with J gene TRBJ2-5; no clear D gene. Germline values: CDR1 SGHTA, CDR2 FQGNSA. Trimming shortened V by 2 bases and J by 5 bases, and 12 bases separated the two germline ends. The CDR3 covers 14 residues. The CDR3 reads CASSLRSLSETQYF. As DNA, the CDR3 is TGTGCCAGCAGCTTAAGAAGCCTTTCCGAGACCCAGTACTTC.

This clonotype was counted between two and nine times. The J gene is TRBJ1-4, the V gene TRBV7-2, with TRBD1 as a possible D gene (5 bases). The CDR3 length is 15 residues. V was pared by 5 bases and J by 3 bases, with 13 bases between. CDR1 and CDR2 (germline): SGHTA, FQGNSA. CDR3 in DNA: TGTGCCAGCAGCCCCCGGCAGGGTCCTAATGAAAAACTGTTTTTT. Translation: CASSPRQGPNEKLFF.

This clonotype was found a few times. This chain connects TRBV20-1 to TRBJ2-1; the match to TRBD2 covers 14 bases. Per germline, CDR1 DFQATT and CDR2 SNEGSKA (reference sequence). The V gene end was trimmed by 6 bases and the J gene end by 5 bases; junction bases not matched to a gene: 9. This CDR3 spans 16 amino acids. Here the CDR3 reads CSAISGTSGGNNEQFF. CDR3 bases: TGCAGTGCCATCTCAGGGACTAGCGGGGGTAACAATGAGCAGTTCTTC.

The chain recombines TRBV7-2 with TRBJ2-7, with D possibly being TRBD1 or TRBD2 (5 bases each). The germline V and J ends were trimmed by 4 bases and 3 bases, with 13 bases remaining between them. The CDR3 loop spans 14 amino acids. Germline V gene sequence: CDR1 SGHTA, CDR2 FQGNSA. The CDR3 region is CASSSRDGIYEQYF. The CDR3 DNA reads as TGTGCCAGCAGCTCCCGGGACGGAATCTACGAGCAGTACTTC.

V is TRBV9 and J is TRBJ2-7; D remains unclear. CDR3 length: 14 residues. V was cut by 0 bases and J by 2 bases, with 9 bases left in between. Per germline, CDR1 SGDLS and CDR2 YYNGEE. DNA for the CDR3: TGTGCCAGCAGCGTAGCCCCTAAGACCTACGAGCAGTACTTC. This sequence encodes CASSVAPKTYEQYF.

The table lists this clonotype with a few counts. V gene TRBV24-1 combines with J gene TRBJ2-5, with D tentatively TRBD1 or TRBD2 (5 bases each). The germline V gene encodes CDR1 KGHDR and CDR2 SFDVKD. Trimming pared 2 bases from V and 4 bases from J, leaving 16 bases between. This CDR3 has 16 amino acids. CDR3 in amino acids: CATSDYGAKDGETQYF. The CDR3 DNA follows: TGTGCCACCAGTGATTACGGGGCTAAGGATGGAGAGACCCAGTACTTC.

The chain couples TRBV7-2 to TRBJ1-1; D gene uncertain. V lost 7 bases and J lost 1, with 13 bases in between. The germline gives CDR1 SGHTA, CDR2 FQGNSA. This CDR3 is built from 14 residues. CDR3 region: CASNLIRANTEAFF. The CDR3 DNA reads as TGTGCCAGCAACCTTATCCGGGCGAACACTGAAGCTTTCTTT.

This clonotype has just a few counts. V usage is TRBV5-1 and J usage is TRBJ2-3, with 7 bases lining up with TRBD1. V lost 0 bases, J lost 0 bases, and 7 bases stayed unmatched. Per germline, CDR1 SGHRS and CDR2 YFSETQ. The CDR3 loop spans 17 amino acids. CDR3 in amino acids: CASSLARDSYSTDTQYF. The CDR3 coding sequence is TGCGCCAGCAGCTTGGCTCGGGACAGTTATAGCACAGATACGCAGTATTTT.

This clonotype was seen many times. The chain has TRBV24-1 and TRBJ2-2; the D call may be TRBD1 or TRBD2 (5 bases each). CDR1 is KGHDR, CDR2 SFDVKD, per germline. The CDR3 is made up of 14 amino acids. Trimming took 10 bases from V and 4 from J, leaving 15 bases between them. Written as DNA, the CDR3 is TGTGCCACAATGGACGGGACGGTCACCGGGGAGCTGTTTTTT. Its protein product is CATMDGTVTGELFF.

This clonotype occurred a few times. The chain is built from TRBV5-1 and TRBJ2-1; maybe TRBD2 (6 bases). CDR1 is SGHRS and CDR2 is YFSETQ in the germline V gene. This CDR3 is 16 amino acids long. Between the trimmed V and J ends, which lost 4 bases and 1 base, there was a span of 15 bases. CDR3 sequence: CASSHGGRGSYNEQFF. The CDR3, as DNA: TGCGCCAGCAGCCATGGCGGGCGGGGATCCTACAATGAGCAGTTCTTC.

This clonotype was detected a few times. The J gene is TRBJ1-6, the V gene TRBV20-1, with D tentatively TRBD1 (6 bases). The V end lost 6 bases, the J end lost 5 bases, and 11 bases lay between the germline ends. This CDR3 has 13 residues. From germline, CDR1 is DFQATT and CDR2 SNEGSKA (reference sequence). For the CDR3, the DNA is TGCAGTGCATCCGGGACAAATAATTCACCCCTCCACTTT. This gives the protein CSASGTNNSPLHF.

This rearrangement joins TRBV15 to TRBJ2-1, with a tentative D call TRBD1 (5 bases). The germline V gene has CDR1 LNHNV and CDR2 YYDKDF (reference sequence). The CDR3 loop spans 15 amino acids. V lost 0 bases, J lost 2 bases, and 8 bases lay in between. Here the CDR3 reads CATSRDRAPYNEQFF. The CDR3 DNA reads as TGTGCCACCAGCAGAGACAGGGCCCCCTACAATGAGCAGTTCTTC.

With regard to this clonotype: Just one base apart from a much larger clone, this may be a read error. V and J are TRBV18 and TRBJ1-1; TRBD1 might be the D (5 bases). With 3 bases removed from V and 3 bases from J, the gap between germline ends came to 8 bases. The CDR3 runs to 13 residues. Per germline, CDR1 KGHSH and CDR2 LQKENI. CDR3 DNA sequence: TGTGCCAGCTCACCCCGGGGGGACACTGAAGCTTTCTTT. Its protein product is CASSPRGDTEAFF.

The sample holds many counts of this clonotype. V and J are TRBV7-2 and TRBJ2-3; D could derive from TRBD1 or TRBD2 (6 bases each). The ends were cut back, 0 bases at V and 2 bases at J, with 9 bases in the middle. The germline V gene has CDR1 SGHTA and CDR2 FQGNSA. This CDR3 has 15 amino acids. CDR3 in DNA: TGTGCCAGCAGCTTAGCAGGGGGGCCCACAGATACGCAGTATTTT. This sequence encodes CASSLAGGPTDTQYF.

This clonotype was counted between two and nine times. The chain uses TRBV9 and TRBJ2-2; 8 bases fit TRBD2. V trimming: 2 bases; J trimming: 3 bases; junction bases outside the gene matches: 6. Germline V gives CDR1 SGDLS, CDR2 YYNGEE. The CDR3 spans 16 residues. The CDR3 nucleotides read TGTGCCAGCAGCGTCGATCTAGCGGGCTACACCGGGGAGCTGTTTTTT. This sequence encodes CASSVDLAGYTGELFF.

This clonotype was seen more than once but under ten times. The V and J genes are TRBV7-2 and TRBJ2-7, with D perhaps matching TRBD2 (5 bases). Germline loops: CDR1 SGHTA, CDR2 FQGNSA. Trimming took off 7 bases at V and 2 bases at J, with 12 bases between the two ends. This CDR3 is 13 amino acids long. The CDR3 coding sequence is TGTGCCAGCAAAATGAGCGGTACCTACGAGCAGTACTTC. Translation gives CASKMSGTYEQYF.

This rearrangement joins TRBV20-1 to TRBJ2-2, with a possible D match to TRBD1 (6 bases). This CDR3 has 13 amino acids. Germline CDR1 reads DFQATT; CDR2 reads SNEGSKA (reference sequence). Trimming took off 4 bases at V and 2 bases at J, with 8 bases between the two ends. The CDR3 region has the DNA TGCAGTGCTACCGGGACAAACACCGGGGAGCTGTTTTTT. Amino acids: CSATGTNTGELFF.

This clonotype was recorded at least ten times. The chain is built from TRBV7-6 and TRBJ2-1, with a possible D match to TRBD1 (5 bases). V lost 5 bases and J 9 bases, leaving 14 bases between the germline ends. In germline, CDR1 is SGHVS, CDR2 FNYEAQ. The CDR3 runs 13 residues. The CDR3 is CASSQGVGAEQFF. The CDR3 DNA reads as TGTGCCAGCAGCCAAGGGGTCGGAGCTGAGCAGTTCTTC.

At least ten counts were recorded for this clonotype. The gene calls are TRBV24-1 and TRBJ1-5; D remains unclear. The germline V gene has CDR1 KGHDR and CDR2 SFDVKD. V lost 4 bases and J lost 0, with 9 bases in between. The CDR3 length is 15 residues. This CDR3 is CATSDCDISNQPQHF. The DNA of the CDR3 is TGTGCCACCAGTGACTGCGACATTAGCAATCAGCCCCAGCATTTT.

There are a few counts of this clonotype. V gene TRBV5-1 combines with J gene TRBJ2-1; D possibly corresponds to TRBD2 (5 bases). Looked up from germline, CDR1 is SGHRS and CDR2 is YFSETQ. V was pared by 4 bases and J by 0 bases, with 14 bases between. The CDR3 covers 16 residues. CDR3 residues: CASSQNGESSYNEQFF. The DNA for the CDR3 is TGCGCCAGCAGCCAAAATGGGGAGAGCTCCTACAATGAGCAGTTCTTC.

This clonotype was detected ten times or more. This sequence joins TRBV6-1 and TRBJ2-3; no reliable D call. The CDR3 runs to 14 residues. V dropped 6 bases and J dropped 0 bases, with 10 bases sitting between them. Germline-derived CDR1 and CDR2 are MNHNS and SASEGT. The CDR3 protein is CASSMGSSTDTQYF. The CDR3 DNA reads TGTGCCAGCAGCATGGGTTCCAGCACAGATACGCAGTATTTT.

This clonotype has at least ten counts. The chain has TRBV5-1 and TRBJ2-5; 7 bases map to TRBD2. Looked up from germline, CDR1 is SGHRS and CDR2 is YFSETQ. This CDR3 has 15 amino acids. Germline trimming cut 6 bases from V and 2 bases from J; bases unmatched to any gene: 10. The CDR3 loop reads CASKRVGGSQETQYF. The CDR3 coding sequence is TGCGCCAGCAAAAGGGTCGGGGGGTCACAAGAGACCCAGTACTTC.